A selection of T cell receptor beta chains follows, all from one sample in a study of T cell responses to AZD1222 COVID-19 vaccine. Some clones are missing from TCRdb's copy, which holds only in-frame ones; the method was immunoSEQ multiplex PCR. The profile shows roughly 80,000 clones, roughly 88% of them singletons. The input for sequencing was peripheral blood, taken on day 0 of MenACWY control vaccination. The receptor source for this set is an adult in good health. Both conserved end residues are part of each CDR3. The D gene is left open where the match is weak. Part of the rows lack a size; the others show once, few, many or a class for expanded clones.

D gene: -; V gene: TRBV19; clone size: -; J gene: TRBJ1-3; CDR3 DNA: TGTGCCAGTAGCCCAGCGGTATCTGGAAACACCATATATTTT; CDR3 protein: CASSPAVSGNTIYF
D gene: -; V gene: TRBV7-2; clone size: -; J gene: TRBJ2-7; CDR3 DNA: TGTGCCAGCAGCTCGCCGGGTCTGCCTTACGAGCAGTACTTC; CDR3 protein: CASSSPGLPYEQYF
D gene: -; V gene: TRBV19; clone size: -; J gene: TRBJ2-2; CDR3 DNA: TGTGCCAGTAGTATCCCAGGGGGGAGAACCGGGGAGCTGTTTTTT; CDR3 protein: CASSIPGGRTGELFF
D gene: -; V gene: TRBV3-1/TRBV3-2; clone size: -; J gene: TRBJ1-1; CDR3 DNA: TGTGCCAGCAGCCCACAAGGGGCAGCGGGGAACACTGAAGCTTTCTTT; CDR3 protein: CASSPQGAAGNTEAFF
D gene: -; V gene: TRBV5-3; clone size: -; J gene: TRBJ2-7; CDR3 DNA: TGTGCCAGAAGCTTGGGACAGGACTTAGGCGAGCAGTACTTC; CDR3 protein: CARSLGQDLGEQYF
D gene: TRBD1; V gene: TRBV7-2; clone size: -; J gene: TRBJ1-5; CDR3 DNA: TGTGCCAGCAGCTTAGGACAGGGCGGGGATCAGCCCCAGCATTTT; CDR3 protein: CASSLGQGGDQPQHF
D gene: TRBD2; V gene: TRBV4-2; clone size: -; J gene: TRBJ2-3; CDR3 DNA: TGTGCCAGCAGCCAAGACGCTAGCGGGAGTTCGATTACGCAGTATTTT; CDR3 protein: CASSQDASGSSITQYF
D gene: -; V gene: TRBV4-1; clone size: -; J gene: TRBJ1-2; CDR3 DNA: TGCGCCAGCAGTCCTACCGGCTATGGCTACACCTTC; CDR3 protein: CASSPTGYGYTF
D gene: TRBD2; V gene: TRBV7-2; clone size: few; J gene: TRBJ2-7; CDR3 DNA: TGTGCCAGCAGTCGACTAGCGGAGTACGAGCAGTACTTC; CDR3 protein: CASSRLAEYEQYF
D gene: TRBD2; V gene: TRBV30; clone size: few; J gene: TRBJ2-7; CDR3 DNA: TGTGCCTGGAGTCCGGGACTAGTCTACGAGCAGTACTTC; CDR3 protein: CAWSPGLVYEQYF
D gene: TRBD2; V gene: TRBV10-3; clone size: -; J gene: TRBJ2-7; CDR3 DNA: TGTGCCATCAGGGCTAGCGGGACCGAGCCCTACGAGCAGTACTTC; CDR3 protein: CAIRASGTEPYEQYF
D gene: -; V gene: TRBV3-1/TRBV3-2; clone size: -; J gene: TRBJ1-5; CDR3 DNA: TGTGCCAGCAGCCAAGGAGGGTTTCGTCAACCCCAGCATTTT; CDR3 protein: CASSQGGFRQPQHF
D gene: TRBD2; V gene: TRBV5-1; clone size: -; J gene: TRBJ2-1; CDR3 DNA: TGCGCCAGCAGCTTAGTAGCGGGAATGTTGAATGAGCAGTTCTTC; CDR3 protein: CASSLVAGMLNEQFF
D gene: TRBD1; V gene: TRBV29-1; clone size: few; J gene: TRBJ1-2; CDR3 DNA: TGCAGCACCCGGGACAGACGAGGCTACACCTTC; CDR3 protein: CSTRDRRGYTF
D gene: -; V gene: TRBV6-5; clone size: -; J gene: TRBJ2-5; CDR3 DNA: TGTGCCACCAAGGGGGAGAGGGGGACCCAGTACTTC; CDR3 protein: CATKGERGTQYF
D gene: -; V gene: TRBV7-8; clone size: -; J gene: TRBJ1-6; CDR3 DNA: TGTGCCAGCAGCCGAGGAGTAACTTATAATTCACCCCTCCACTTT; CDR3 protein: CASSRGVTYNSPLHF
D gene: TRBD1; V gene: TRBV28; clone size: -; J gene: TRBJ1-1; CDR3 DNA: TGTGCCAGCAGTTTTGCGGGGGCAGGGGGGACTGAAGCTTTCTTT; CDR3 protein: CASSFAGAGGTEAFF